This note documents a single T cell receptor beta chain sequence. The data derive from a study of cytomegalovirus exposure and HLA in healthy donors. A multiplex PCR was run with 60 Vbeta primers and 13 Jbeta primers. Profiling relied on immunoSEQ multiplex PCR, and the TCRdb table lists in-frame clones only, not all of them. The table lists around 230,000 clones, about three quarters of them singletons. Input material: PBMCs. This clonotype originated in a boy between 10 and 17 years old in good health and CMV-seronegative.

This chain's CDR3 is CASSEEVNSPLHF. The CDR3 DNA is TGTGCCAGCAGTGAAGAGGTTAATTCACCCCTCCACTTT. The chain combines TRBV6-4 with TRBJ1-6; D is unclear. V lost 3 bases, J lost 6 bases, and 6 bases lay in between. Germline-derived CDR1 and CDR2 are MRHNA and SNTAGT. The CDR3 totals 13 residues.